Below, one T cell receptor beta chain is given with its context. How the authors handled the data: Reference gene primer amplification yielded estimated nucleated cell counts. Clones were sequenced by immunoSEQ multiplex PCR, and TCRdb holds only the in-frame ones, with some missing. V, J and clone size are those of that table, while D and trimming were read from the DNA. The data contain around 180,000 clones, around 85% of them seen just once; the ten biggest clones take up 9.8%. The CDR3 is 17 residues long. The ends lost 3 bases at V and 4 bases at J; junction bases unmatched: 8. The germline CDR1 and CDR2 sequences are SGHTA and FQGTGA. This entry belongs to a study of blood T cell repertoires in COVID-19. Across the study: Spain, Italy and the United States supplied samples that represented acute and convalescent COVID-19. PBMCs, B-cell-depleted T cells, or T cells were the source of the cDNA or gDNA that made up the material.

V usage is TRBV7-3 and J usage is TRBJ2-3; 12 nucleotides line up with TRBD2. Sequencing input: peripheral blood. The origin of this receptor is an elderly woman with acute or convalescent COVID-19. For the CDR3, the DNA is TGTGCCAGCAGCTTGAGGGCCCTAGCGGGAGGGTCAGATACGCAGTATTTT. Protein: CASSLRALAGGSDTQYF.